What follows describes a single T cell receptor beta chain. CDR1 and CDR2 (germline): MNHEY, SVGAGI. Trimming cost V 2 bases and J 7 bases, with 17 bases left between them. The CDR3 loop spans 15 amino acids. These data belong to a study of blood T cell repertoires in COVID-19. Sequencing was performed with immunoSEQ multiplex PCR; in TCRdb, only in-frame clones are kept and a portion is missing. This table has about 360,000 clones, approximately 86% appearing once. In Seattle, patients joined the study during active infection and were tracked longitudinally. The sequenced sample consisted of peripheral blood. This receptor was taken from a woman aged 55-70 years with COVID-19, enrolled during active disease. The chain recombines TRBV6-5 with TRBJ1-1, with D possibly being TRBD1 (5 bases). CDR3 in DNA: TGTGCCAGCAGTTACAACTACGGGGGACGGGATGAAGCTTTCTTT. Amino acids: CASSYNYGGRDEAFF.